A single sample is the source of the 29 T cell receptor beta chains below, sequenced in a study of T cells in Graves' hyperthyroidism and ophthalmopathy. Amplification targeted TCR beta CDR3 regions from RNA transcripts. First-round RT-PCR targeting the TCR CDR3 was performed with the HTBI primer set. TCRdb re-analysed the multiplex PCR reads in MiXCR, keeping a single row per CDR3 protein. The data contain hundreds of thousands of distinct CDR3 sequences, over 15% of them singletons. The sequencing sample was made of blood. These receptors originate from a woman between 50 and 59 years old with Graves' hyperthyroidism that later progressed to Graves' ophthalmopathy.

This clonotype was seen just once. The chain employs TRBV20-1 and TRBJ2-2; no definite D call. Germline V gene data show CDR1 as DFQATT and CDR2 as SNEGSKA (reference sequence). Trimming pared 1 base from V and 2 bases from J, leaving 8 bases between. The CDR3 has 14 amino acids. Here the CDR3 reads CSARVLENTGELFF. CDR3 DNA sequence: TGCAGTGCTAGAGTCCTAGAAAACACCGGGGAGCTGTTTTTT.

This clonotype was observed many times. The chain uses TRBV20-1 and TRBJ1-1, with TRBD1 matching 8 bases. CDR1 and CDR2 (germline): DFQATT, SNEGSKA (reference sequence). This CDR3 has 15 amino acids. V gave up 6 bases and J gave up 3 bases; unmatched junction bases: 12. CDR3 nucleotides: TGCAGTGCCACGACCGCGCAGGGGGCTTACACTGAAGCTTTCTTT. This encodes CSATTAQGAYTEAFF.

The chain couples TRBV6-1 to TRBJ2-3, with D hard to call. V lost 7 bases, J lost 2 bases, and 16 bases lay in between. The CDR3 runs 15 residues. Per the germline V gene, CDR1 is MNHNS and CDR2 is SASEGT. CDR3: CASTSLVGPTDTQYF. The CDR3 bases are TGTGCCAGCACCTCACTCGTAGGGCCCACAGATACGCAGTATTTT.

The chain links TRBV7-9 to TRBJ2-2; maybe TRBD1 (6 bases). The V and J ends lost 7 bases and 2 bases respectively, with 17 bases between them. Germline loops: CDR1 SEHNR, CDR2 FQNEAQ (reference sequence). This CDR3 is built from 16 residues. CDR3 in DNA: TGTGCCAGCAACAAAAGGGAAGGGGGAAACACCGGGGAGCTGTTTTTT. It specifies CASNKREGGNTGELFF.

At least ten counts were recorded for this clonotype. The chain joins TRBV30 to TRBJ1-5; weak D call: TRBD1 (5 bases). This CDR3 has 12 residues. Germline V gene data show CDR1 as GTSNPN and CDR2 as SVGIG (reference sequence). Trimming left V 2 bases short and J 6 bases short, with 8 bases between. CDR3 region: CAWSTQGQPQHF. CDR3 nucleotides: TGTGCCTGGAGTACCCAGGGTCAGCCCCAGCATTTT.

This clonotype came up many times. V gene TRBV12-5 combines with J gene TRBJ1-1; TRBD1 is a possible D gene (5 bases). V lost 1 base and J 8 bases, leaving 5 bases between the germline ends. CDR3 size: 11 residues. Germline CDR1 LGHNT, CDR2 FRNRAP. CDR3 residues: CASGLEGEAFF. The DNA of the CDR3 is TGTGCTAGTGGTTTGGAGGGGGAAGCTTTCTTT. The variable domain in full, with the rest retrieved from reference TRBV12-5 and TRBJ1-1, is DARVTQTPRHKVTEMGQEVTMRCQPILGHNTVFWYRQTMMQGLELLAYFRNRAPLDDSGMPKDRFSAEMPDATLATLKIQPSEPRDSAVYFCASGLEGEAFFGQGTRLTVV.

In DNA, the CDR3 is TGTGCCAGCAGCTTGTTCCAGGGAACAGGTGGCTACACCTTC. Amino acid sequence: CASSLFQGTGGYTF. This chain uses TRBV5-4 with TRBJ1-2, with D tentatively TRBD1 (5 bases). CDR1 is SGHNT, CDR2 YYREEE, per germline (reference sequence). CDR3 length equals 14 residues. V gave up 1 base and J gave up 7 bases, with 14 bases separating them. Variable domain in full (rest from reference TRBV5-4 and TRBJ1-2): ETGVTQSPTHLIKTRGQQVTLRCSSQSGHNTVSWYQQALGQGPQFIFQYYREEENGRGNFPPRFSGLQFPNYSSELNVNALELDDSALYLCASSLFQGTGGYTFGSGTRLTVV.

The J gene is TRBJ2-5, the V gene TRBV19; D not resolved. The ends were cut back, 5 bases at V and 4 bases at J, with 14 bases in the middle. The CDR3 sequence is 14 residues long. CDR1 is LNHDA and CDR2 is SQIVND in the germline V gene (reference sequence). In DNA form, the CDR3 reads TGTGCCAGTAGTCCCCGACATGTTGGAGAGACCCAGTACTTC. It specifies CASSPRHVGETQYF.

The rearrangement uses TRBV19 and TRBJ1-3; tentatively, D is TRBD1 (6 bases). CDR1 is LNHDA and CDR2 is SQIVND in the germline V gene (reference sequence). The V end lost 5 bases, the J end lost 0 bases, and 14 bases lay between the germline ends. CDR3 length: 16 amino acids. The CDR3 protein is CASSPWTDISGNTIYF. In DNA, the CDR3 is TGTGCCAGTAGTCCGTGGACAGACATCTCTGGAAACACCATATATTTT.

This chain connects TRBV5-4 to TRBJ2-6; D gene ambiguous. The ends were cut back, 0 bases at V and 0 bases at J, with 7 bases in the middle. Germline V lookup: CDR1 SGHNT, CDR2 YYREEE (reference sequence). The CDR3 loop spans 16 amino acids. CDR3 amino acids: CASSLERLSGANVLTF. The CDR3 region has the DNA TGTGCCAGCAGCTTGGAGAGGCTCTCTGGGGCCAACGTCCTGACTTTC.

The chain uses TRBV7-3 and TRBJ2-3; TRBD2 might be the D (6 bases). Trimming took 5 bases from V and 2 from J, leaving 11 bases between them. This CDR3 is built from 14 residues. Germline V gene data show CDR1 as SGHTA and CDR2 as FQGTGA. CDR3 in amino acids: CASSPARDTDTQYF. As DNA, the CDR3 is TGTGCCAGCAGCCCCGCGCGGGACACAGATACGCAGTATTTT.

The chain recombines TRBV27 with TRBJ2-2, with 7 bases fitting TRBD1. This CDR3 is built from 16 residues. CDR1 and CDR2 from the germline V gene are MNHEY and SMNVEV (reference sequence). The ends lost 4 bases at V and 3 bases at J; junction bases unmatched: 8. The CDR3 region has the DNA TGTGCCAGCAGTTCAGACAGGGCCAGGGACACCGGGGAGCTGTTTTTT. Translating gives CASSSDRARDTGELFF.

This clonotype has a count of ten or more. V usage is TRBV3-1 and J usage is TRBJ1-1; D is unresolved. The V gene's germline CDR1 is LGHDT and CDR2 YNNKEL (reference sequence). This CDR3 is 16 amino acids long. V lost 1 base, J lost 0 bases, and 12 bases lay in between. The DNA for the CDR3 is TGTGCCAGCAGCCAAGCCGTGATTGGCGTGAACACTGAAGCTTTCTTT. Its translation is CASSQAVIGVNTEAFF. Full variable domain (remainder filled in from reference TRBV3-1 and TRBJ1-1): DTAVSQTPKYLVTQMGNDKSIKCEQNLGHDTMYWYKQDSKKFLKIMFSYNNKELIINETVPNRFSPKSPDKAHLNLHINSLELGDSAVYFCASSQAVIGVNTEAFFGQGTRLTVV.

This clonotype was observed a handful of times. This chain links TRBV6-2 or TRBV6-3 with TRBJ2-5; the D gene is possibly TRBD2 (5 bases). The CDR3 has 15 residues. Trimming left V 3 bases short and J 7 bases short, with 18 bases between. The germline gives CDR1 MNHEY, CDR2 SVGEGT. CDR3 sequence reads: CASSYQNPRSGTQYF. The DNA of the CDR3 is TGTGCCAGCAGTTATCAGAACCCGCGGAGCGGGACCCAGTACTTC.

The rearrangement links TRBV10-1 to TRBJ2-1; either TRBD1 or TRBD2 may supply D (5 bases each). Trimming cost V 2 bases and J 10 bases, with 9 bases left between them. CDR3 size: 12 residues. Germline V CDR1 and CDR2: WNHNN, SYGVQD (reference sequence). For the CDR3, the DNA is TGCGCCAGCAGTGAGGGGGGACGGGAGCAGTTCTTC. It encodes CASSEGGREQFF.

In the case of this clonotype: A read error may be the cause here, since a much bigger clone is one base away. The rearrangement uses TRBV11-2 and TRBJ1-1, with 7 bases lining up with TRBD1. CDR3 length: 15 amino acids. Germline V gives CDR1 SGHAT, CDR2 FQNNGV. This CDR3 reads CANSKGQAINTEAFF. Here the CDR3 DNA reads TGTGCCAACAGCAAAGGACAGGCGATAAACACTGAAGCTTTCTTT.

Note on this clonotype: A much bigger clone sits one base away, suggesting this may be a read error. This sequence joins TRBV3-1 and TRBJ1-5, with D perhaps matching TRBD1 (5 bases). CDR1 LGHDT and CDR2 YNNKEL come from the germline V gene (reference sequence). This CDR3 is 14 amino acids long. The CDR3 DNA reads TGTGCCAGCGGCCAAGGGGAAGTCAATCAGCCCCAGCATTTT. This encodes CASGQGEVNQPQHF. The whole variable domain, filled in from reference TRBV3-1 and TRBJ1-5, reads DTAVSQTPKYLVTQMGNDKSIKCEQNLGHDTMYWYKQDSKKFLKIMFSYNNKELIINETVPNRFSPKSPDKAHLNLHINSLELGDSAVYFCASGQGEVNQPQHFGDGTRLSIL.

This clonotype has just a few counts. Written as DNA, the CDR3 is TGTGCCAGCAGTGTGGACAGGGGAGGAGGTCAAGAGACCCAGTACTTC. As protein: CASSVDRGGGQETQYF. V and J are TRBV2 and TRBJ2-5; 9 bases match TRBD1. V lost 4 bases to trimming and J lost 2 bases; unmatched junction nucleotides: 8. CDR3 length: 16 residues. CDR1 SNHLY and CDR2 FYNNEI come from the germline V gene.

This clonotype was counted many times. This chain uses TRBV2 with TRBJ1-1; 7 bases match TRBD1. With V trimmed by 3 bases and J by 4 bases, 5 bases remained unmatched. Germline CDR1 and CDR2: SNHLY and FYNNEI. This CDR3 is 14 amino acids long. Written as DNA, the CDR3 is TGTGCCAGCAGTGAGGGGGCAGGGGGCACTGAAGCTTTCTTT. Translated: CASSEGAGGTEAFF.

In regard to this clonotype: An end of the junction differs from the germline gene, which may be a read error. This sequence joins TRBV7-7 and TRBJ1-5, with a weak D call TRBD1 (5 bases). The CDR3 is made up of 17 amino acids. Germline lookup yields CDR1 SSHAT and CDR2 FNYEAQ (reference sequence). The chain's CDR3 is CASSYLDSLYSNQPQHF. The DNA of the CDR3 is TGTGCTAGCAGTTACCTTGACAGCCTCTATAGCAATCAGCCCCAGCATTTT.

This clonotype turned up a few times. The rearrangement joins TRBV27 to TRBJ2-7, with 7 bases fitting TRBD1. The germline CDR1 and CDR2 sequences are MNHEY and SMNVEV (reference sequence). Germline trimming cut 5 bases from V and 1 base from J; bases unmatched to any gene: 8. CDR3 length equals 15 residues. The CDR3 coding sequence is TGTGCCAGCAGTACAGGGACAGCCCTATCCTACGAGCAGTACTTC. Its translation is CASSTGTALSYEQYF.

This chain connects TRBV19 to TRBJ1-1; unclear D gene. Trimming shortened V by 5 bases and J by 6 bases, and 19 bases separated the two germline ends. CDR1 and CDR2 from the germline V gene are LNHDA and SQIVND (reference sequence). The CDR3 has 15 residues. The DNA of the CDR3 is TGTGCCAGTAGTCCCCCGAGGAAGGGTCGGCCTGAAGCTTTCTTT. Its translation: CASSPPRKGRPEAFF.

The chain recombines TRBV19 with TRBJ1-6; D is undetermined. CDR3 size: 14 residues. Germline V CDR1 and CDR2: LNHDA, SQIVND (reference sequence). V lost 3 bases and J lost 5, with 8 bases in between. The CDR3 sequence: CASSIQRDNSPLHF. CDR3 DNA: TGTGCCAGTAGTATCCAGCGAGATAATTCACCCCTCCACTTT.

This clonotype was counted many times. The rearrangement uses TRBV7-8 and TRBJ1-5, with D hard to call. The V end lost 1 base, the J end lost 0 bases, and 10 bases lay between the germline ends. The length of the CDR3 is 16 residues. Germline lookup yields CDR1 SGHVS and CDR2 FQNEAQ. The CDR3 sequence is CASSLEWTDSNQPQHF. The CDR3 DNA sequence: TGTGCCAGCAGCTTAGAATGGACGGATAGCAATCAGCCCCAGCATTTT.

The chain combines TRBV5-6 with TRBJ2-1, with D maybe TRBD2 (5 bases). V was pared by 0 bases and J by 7 bases, with 14 bases between. CDR3 length: 15 amino acids. CDR1 and CDR2 from the germline V gene are SGHDT and YYEEEE. DNA for the CDR3: TGTGCCAGCAGCTTGGAAAGCGATGGGAGAAATGAGCAGTTCTTC. Residues: CASSLESDGRNEQFF.

This chain uses TRBV18 with TRBJ1-6; TRBD1 agrees at 7 bases. CDR3 length: 15 amino acids. Germline V gene lookup returns CDR1 KGHSH and CDR2 LQKENI. The ends lost 5 bases at V and 8 bases at J; junction bases unmatched: 9. CDR3 in DNA: TGTGCCAGCTCAATTACCGGGACAGATGATTCACCCCTCCACTTT. It translates to CASSITGTDDSPLHF.

With respect to this clonotype: Given a much more abundant clone one base away, this may be a read error. The rearrangement uses TRBV11-1 and TRBJ2-2, with 8 bases identical to TRBD1. Germline V CDR1 and CDR2: SGHAT, FQDESV (reference sequence). The CDR3 covers 17 residues. After removal of 11 bases from V and 6 bases from J, the junction contained 20 bases not matched to a gene. The CDR3 protein is CAGGIQGVYVDPGELFF. Written as DNA, the CDR3 is TGTGCCGGCGGGATACAGGGGGTGTATGTGGACCCCGGGGAGCTGTTTTTT.

The chain uses TRBV6-1 and TRBJ1-1, with D unresolved. The CDR3 runs 14 residues. From germline, CDR1 is MNHNS and CDR2 SASEGT. The ends were cut back, 2 bases at V and 4 bases at J, with 11 bases in the middle. The CDR3: CASSEMGIITEAFF. The CDR3 DNA follows: TGTGCCAGCAGTGAAATGGGTATTATCACTGAAGCTTTCTTT.

The rearrangement joins TRBV10-3 to TRBJ2-1, with 10 bases matching TRBD1. The germline CDR1 and CDR2 sequences are ENHRY and SYGVKD. The CDR3 extends over 15 amino acids. With V trimmed by 3 bases and J by 5 bases, 4 bases remained unmatched. The CDR3 reads CAISDRQGADNEQFF. The CDR3 coding sequence is TGTGCCATCAGTGATAGACAGGGGGCGGACAATGAGCAGTTCTTC.